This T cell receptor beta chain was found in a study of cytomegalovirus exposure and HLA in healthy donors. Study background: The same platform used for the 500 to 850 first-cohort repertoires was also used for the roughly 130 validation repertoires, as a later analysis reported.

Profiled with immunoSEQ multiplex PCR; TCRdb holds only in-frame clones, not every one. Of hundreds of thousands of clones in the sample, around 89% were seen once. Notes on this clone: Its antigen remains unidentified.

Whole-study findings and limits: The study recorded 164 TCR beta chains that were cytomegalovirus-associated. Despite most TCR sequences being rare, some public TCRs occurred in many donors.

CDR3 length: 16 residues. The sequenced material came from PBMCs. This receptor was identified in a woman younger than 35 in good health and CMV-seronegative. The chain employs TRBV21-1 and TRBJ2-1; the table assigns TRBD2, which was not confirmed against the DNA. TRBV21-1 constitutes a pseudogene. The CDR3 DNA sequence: TGTGCCAGCAGCAAAGCGCGAAGCGGGACCTACAATGAGCAGTTCTTC. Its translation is CASSKARSGTYNEQFF.